These T cell receptor beta chains were read from a single sample in a study of molecular identifiers for immune sequencing clone quantification. One entry per CDR3 protein results from TCRdb running MiXCR on the PCR reads. The sample holds hundreds of thousands of distinct CDR3 sequences, roughly a fifth seen once. The sequenced material came from naive CD8+ T cells from blood, with Jurkat cell RNA spiked in. All receptors derive from a human donor in good health. Some libraries in this study had Jurkat cell RNA spiked in. CDR3s include the opening cysteine and the closing phenylalanine or tryptophan. The D gene is left open where the match is weak. Clone size appears in some rows only: once, few, many, or a class for an expanded clone.

clone size	D gene	V gene	J gene	CDR3 protein	CDR3 DNA
many	TRBD1	TRBV7-9	TRBJ1-6	CASSSNRDRTGSPLHF	TGTGCCAGCAGCTCGAACCGGGACAGGACTGGATCACCCCTCCACTTT
many	.	TRBV7-9	TRBJ1-1	CASSSAVLNTEAFF	TGTGCCAGCAGCTCGGCCGTGTTGAACACTGAAGCTTTCTTT
few	TRBD2	TRBV10-3	TRBJ2-3	CASSGETGLGGMTQYF	TGTGCCAGCTCCGGCGAAACGGGACTAGGGGGTATGACGCAGTATTTT
many	TRBD2	TRBV6-5	TRBJ2-3	CASSLAGLAGEPDTQYF	TGTGCCAGCAGTCTCGCGGGACTAGCGGGGGAGCCGGATACGCAGTATTTT
many	.	TRBV11-2	TRBJ2-3	CASSLGTTALTDTQYF	TGTGCCAGCAGCTTAGGGACGACAGCCCTCACAGATACGCAGTATTTT
many	.	TRBV4-3	TRBJ1-1	CASSPYLGSGTEAFF	TGCGCCAGCAGCCCCTATCTAGGGTCGGGGACTGAAGCTTTCTTT
many	.	TRBV27	TRBJ2-7	CASSLGAPYEQYF	TGTGCCAGCAGTTTGGGGGCGCCGTACGAGCAGTACTTC
.	TRBD2	TRBV20-1	TRBJ2-3	CSAANIILAGDTDTQYF	TGCAGTGCTGCTAATATAATCCTAGCGGGGGACACAGATACGCAGTATTTT
few	.	TRBV3-1	TRBJ1-5	CASSLGRVSNQPQHF	TGTGCCAGCAGCCTCGGCAGGGTGTCCAATCAGCCCCAGCATTTT
.	.	TRBV29-1	TRBJ1-2	CSVEPPRGLANGYTF	TGCAGCGTTGAACCCCCGCGAGGGCTGGCCAATGGCTACACCTTC
many	TRBD2	TRBV27	TRBJ2-3	CASSSGTRGTDTQYF	TGTGCCAGCAGTTCGGGGACTAGGGGCACAGATACGCAGTATTTT
many	.	TRBV28	TRBJ1-1	CASSLTVDRLNTEAFF	TGTGCCAGCAGTTTAACGGTCGACAGGTTAAACACTGAAGCTTTCTTT
.	TRBD1	TRBV4-1	TRBJ1-2	CASSPRQGFNAHYGYTF	TGCGCCAGCAGCCCCCGACAGGGGTTCAACGCCCACTATGGCTACACCTTC